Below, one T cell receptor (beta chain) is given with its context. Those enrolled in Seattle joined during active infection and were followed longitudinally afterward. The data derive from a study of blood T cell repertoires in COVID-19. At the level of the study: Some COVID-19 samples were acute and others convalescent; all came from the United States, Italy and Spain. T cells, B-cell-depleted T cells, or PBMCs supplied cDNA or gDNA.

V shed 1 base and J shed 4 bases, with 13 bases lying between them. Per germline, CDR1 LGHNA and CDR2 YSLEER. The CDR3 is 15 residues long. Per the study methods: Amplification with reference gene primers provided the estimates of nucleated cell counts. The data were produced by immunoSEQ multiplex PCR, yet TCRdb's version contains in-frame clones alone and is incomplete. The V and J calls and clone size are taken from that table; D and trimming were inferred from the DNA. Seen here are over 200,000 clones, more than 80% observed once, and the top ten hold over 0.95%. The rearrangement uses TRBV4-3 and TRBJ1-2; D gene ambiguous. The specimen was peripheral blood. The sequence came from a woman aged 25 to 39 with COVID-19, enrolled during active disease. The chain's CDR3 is CASSQGLTDLYGYTF. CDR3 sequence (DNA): TGCGCCAGCAGCCAAGGGTTAACAGACCTCTATGGCTACACCTTC.